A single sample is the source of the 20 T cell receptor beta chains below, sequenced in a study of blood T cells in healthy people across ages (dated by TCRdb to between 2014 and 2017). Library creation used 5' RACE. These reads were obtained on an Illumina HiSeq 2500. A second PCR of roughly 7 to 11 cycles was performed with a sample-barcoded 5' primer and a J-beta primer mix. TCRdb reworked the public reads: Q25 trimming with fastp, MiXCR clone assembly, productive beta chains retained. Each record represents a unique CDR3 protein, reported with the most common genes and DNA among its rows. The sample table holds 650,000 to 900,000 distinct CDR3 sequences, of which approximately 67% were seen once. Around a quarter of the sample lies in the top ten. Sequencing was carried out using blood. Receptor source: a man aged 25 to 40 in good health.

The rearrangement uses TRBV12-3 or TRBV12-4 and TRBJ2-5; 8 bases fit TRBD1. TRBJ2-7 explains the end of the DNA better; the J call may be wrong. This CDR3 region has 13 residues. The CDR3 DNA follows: TGTGCCAGCAGTCGGGACAGGAACTACGAGCAGTACTTC. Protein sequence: CASSRDRNYEQYF.

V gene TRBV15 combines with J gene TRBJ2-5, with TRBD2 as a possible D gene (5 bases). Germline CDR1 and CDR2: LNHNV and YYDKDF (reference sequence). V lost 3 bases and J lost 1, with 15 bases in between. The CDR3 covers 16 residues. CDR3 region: CATSRGSRGAQETQYF. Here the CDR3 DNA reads TGTGCCACCAGCAGGGGATCACGGGGAGCCCAAGAGACCCAGTACTTC.

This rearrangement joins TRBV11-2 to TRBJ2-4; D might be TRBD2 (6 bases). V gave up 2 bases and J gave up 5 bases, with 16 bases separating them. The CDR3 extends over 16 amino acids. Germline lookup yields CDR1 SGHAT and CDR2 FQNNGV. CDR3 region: CASSLKTRSNENIQYF. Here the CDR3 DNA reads TGTGCCAGCAGCTTAAAGACTAGGTCTAACGAAAACATTCAGTACTTC.

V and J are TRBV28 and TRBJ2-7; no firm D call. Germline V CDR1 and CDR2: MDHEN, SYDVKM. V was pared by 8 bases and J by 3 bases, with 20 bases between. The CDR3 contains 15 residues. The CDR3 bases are TGTGCCAGCCCTCCAAGTAGGCAGGTTGACTACGAGCAGTACTTC. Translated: CASPPSRQVDYEQYF.

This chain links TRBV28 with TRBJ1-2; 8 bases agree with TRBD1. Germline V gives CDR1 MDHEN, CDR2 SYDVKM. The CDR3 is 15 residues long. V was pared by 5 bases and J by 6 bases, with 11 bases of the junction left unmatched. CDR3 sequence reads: CASSHPWTGKDGYTF. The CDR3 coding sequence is TGTGCCAGCAGTCACCCCTGGACAGGGAAGGATGGCTACACCTTC.

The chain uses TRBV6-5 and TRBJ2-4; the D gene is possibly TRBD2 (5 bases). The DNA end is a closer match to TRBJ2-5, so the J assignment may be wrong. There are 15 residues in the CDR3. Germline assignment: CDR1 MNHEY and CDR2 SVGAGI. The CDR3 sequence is CASSYMSGIGETQYF. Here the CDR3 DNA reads TGTGCCAGCAGTTACATGTCGGGAATTGGGGAGACCCAGTACTTC.

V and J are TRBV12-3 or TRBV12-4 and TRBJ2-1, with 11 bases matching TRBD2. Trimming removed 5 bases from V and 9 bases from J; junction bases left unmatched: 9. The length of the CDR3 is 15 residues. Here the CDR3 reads CASSDPTSGGTEQFF. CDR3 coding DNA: TGTGCCAGCAGTGACCCTACTAGCGGGGGTACTGAGCAGTTCTTC.

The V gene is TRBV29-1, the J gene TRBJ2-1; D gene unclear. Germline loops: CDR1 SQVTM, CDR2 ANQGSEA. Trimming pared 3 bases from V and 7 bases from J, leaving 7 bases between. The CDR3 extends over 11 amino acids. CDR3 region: CSVEGWNEQFF. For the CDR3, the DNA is TGCAGCGTTGAGGGGTGGAATGAGCAGTTCTTC.

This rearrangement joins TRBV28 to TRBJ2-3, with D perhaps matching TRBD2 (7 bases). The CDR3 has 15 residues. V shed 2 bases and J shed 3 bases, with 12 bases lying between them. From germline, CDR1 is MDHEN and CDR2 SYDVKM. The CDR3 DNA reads TGTGCCAGCAGTTTAATCGGGGGGCTAACAGATACGCAGTATTTT. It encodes CASSLIGGLTDTQYF.

CDR3 in amino acids: CASSFGTGVGRGRNEQFF. The DNA for the CDR3 is TGTGCCAGCAGTTTCGGGACAGGGGTGGGTAGGGGTCGTAATGAGCAGTTCTTC. The gene calls are TRBV27 and TRBJ2-1; 10 bases match TRBD1. V was clipped by 3 bases and J by 7 bases; unmatched bases: 15. The germline V gene encodes CDR1 MNHEY and CDR2 SMNVEV (reference sequence). CDR3 length equals 18 residues.

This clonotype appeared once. The CDR3 reads CASSYTQAGELFF. The CDR3 bases are TGTGCCAGCAGCTACACTCAGGCCGGGGAGCTGTTTTTT. The V and J genes are TRBV7-2 and TRBJ2-2; no clear D. The V and J ends lost 4 bases and 6 bases respectively, with 9 bases between them. This CDR3 spans 13 amino acids. From germline, CDR1 is SGHTA and CDR2 FQGNSA.

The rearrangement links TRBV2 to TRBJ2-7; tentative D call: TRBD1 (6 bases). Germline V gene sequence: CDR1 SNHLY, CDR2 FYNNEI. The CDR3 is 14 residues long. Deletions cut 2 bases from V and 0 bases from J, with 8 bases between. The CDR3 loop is CASSERTASYEQYF. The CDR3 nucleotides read TGTGCCAGCAGTGAAAGGACAGCCTCCTACGAGCAGTACTTC.

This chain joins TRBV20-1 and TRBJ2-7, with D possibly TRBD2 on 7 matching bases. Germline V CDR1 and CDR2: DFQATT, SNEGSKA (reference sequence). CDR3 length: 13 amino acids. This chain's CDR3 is CRGAGEETYEQYF. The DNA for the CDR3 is TGCAGGGGGGCGGGGGAGGAGACCTACGAGCAGTACTTC.

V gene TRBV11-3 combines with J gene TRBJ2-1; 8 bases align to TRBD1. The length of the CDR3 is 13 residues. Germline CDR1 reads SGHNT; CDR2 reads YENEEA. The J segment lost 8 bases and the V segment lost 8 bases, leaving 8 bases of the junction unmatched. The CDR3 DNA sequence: TGTGCCAGCGGTCGACAGGGGATGCATGAGCAGTTCTTC. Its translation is CASGRQGMHEQFF.

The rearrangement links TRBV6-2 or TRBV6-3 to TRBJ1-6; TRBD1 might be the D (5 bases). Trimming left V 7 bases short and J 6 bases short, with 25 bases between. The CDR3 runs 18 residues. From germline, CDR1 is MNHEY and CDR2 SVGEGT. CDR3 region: CASTLGGYRRELNSPLHF. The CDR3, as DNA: TGTGCCAGCACCCTCGGGGGATACAGGAGAGAGCTTAATTCACCCCTCCACTTT.

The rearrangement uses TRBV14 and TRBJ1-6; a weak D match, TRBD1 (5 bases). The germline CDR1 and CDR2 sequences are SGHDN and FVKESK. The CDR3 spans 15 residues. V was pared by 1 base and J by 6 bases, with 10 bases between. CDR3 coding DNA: TGTGCCAGCAGCCAAGCGCAGGGTGGTAATTCACCCCTCCACTTT. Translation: CASSQAQGGNSPLHF. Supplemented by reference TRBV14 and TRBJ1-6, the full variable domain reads EAGVTQFPSHSVIEKGQTVTLRCDPISGHDNLYWYRRVMGKEIKFLLHFVKESKQDESGMPNNRFLAERTGGTYSTLKVQPAELEDSGVYFCASSQAQGGNSPLHFGNGTRLTVT.

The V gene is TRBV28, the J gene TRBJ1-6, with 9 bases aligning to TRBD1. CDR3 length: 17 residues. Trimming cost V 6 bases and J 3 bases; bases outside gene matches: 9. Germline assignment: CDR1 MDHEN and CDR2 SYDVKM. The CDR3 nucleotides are TGTGCCAGCAGCCTACGGACAGGGGCCTTCTATAATTCACCCCTCCACTTT. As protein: CASSLRTGAFYNSPLHF.

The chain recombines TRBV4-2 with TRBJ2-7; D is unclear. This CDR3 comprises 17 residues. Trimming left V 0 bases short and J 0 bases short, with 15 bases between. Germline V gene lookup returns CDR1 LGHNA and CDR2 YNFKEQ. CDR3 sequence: CASSQDSPTLSSYEQYF. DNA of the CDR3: TGTGCCAGCAGCCAAGACAGTCCCACACTGAGCTCCTACGAGCAGTACTTC.

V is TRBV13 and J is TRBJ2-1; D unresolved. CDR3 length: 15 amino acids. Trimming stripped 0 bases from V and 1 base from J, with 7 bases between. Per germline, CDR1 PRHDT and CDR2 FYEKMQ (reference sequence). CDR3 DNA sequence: TGTGCCAGCAGCTTAGGAGTAGCTTCCTACAATGAGCAGTTCTTC. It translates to CASSLGVASYNEQFF.

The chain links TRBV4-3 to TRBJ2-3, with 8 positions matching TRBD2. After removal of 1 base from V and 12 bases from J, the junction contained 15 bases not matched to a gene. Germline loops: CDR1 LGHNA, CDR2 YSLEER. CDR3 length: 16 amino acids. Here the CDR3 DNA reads TGCGCCAGCAGCCAAGTGACTAGCGCGGTCCAACGTTCCCAGTATTTT. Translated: CASSQVTSAVQRSQYF.